These 6 T cell receptor beta chains were all obtained from the same sample, sequenced in a study of prognosis after radiotherapy for stage I lung cancer. Using two-round multiplex PCR, the authors amplified TCR beta CDR3 from genomic DNA. Primers targeting each individual TRBV and TRBJ gene were applied in first-round PCR. One entry per CDR3 protein, called by TCRdb with MiXCR from the multiplex PCR reads. The table has around 59,000 distinct CDR3 sequences, about 26% seen once. Sample: PBMCs, taken before or after stereotactic body radiation therapy (not recorded which). The receptor source for this set is a donor over 45 with non-small cell lung cancer.

In regard to this clonotype: A read error is the likely source, as a far larger clone sits one nucleotide away. The chain recombines TRBV10-3 with TRBJ1-6, with D possibly TRBD1 on 5 matching bases. CDR3 length: 14 residues. The germline gives CDR1 ENHRY, CDR2 SYGVKD. Between the trimmed V and J ends, which lost 5 bases and 10 bases, there was a span of 15 bases. Here the CDR3 reads CAISTDSTDSPLHF. The CDR3 DNA reads as TGTGCCATCAGTACCGACAGCACGGACTCACCCCTCCACTTT.

This clonotype was seen at least ten times. The CDR3 spells CSARDRTSGTDTQYF. CDR3 nucleotide sequence: TGCAGTGCTAGAGACAGGACTAGCGGCACAGATACGCAGTATTTT. The V call is TRBV20-1, the J call TRBJ2-3; TRBD2 aligns across 9 bases. Germline assignment: CDR1 DFQATT and CDR2 SNEGSKA (reference sequence). J lost 1 base, V lost 0 bases, and 2 bases had no gene match. CDR3 length: 15 residues.

There are many counts of this clonotype. This chain uses TRBV6-1 with TRBJ1-3; D ambiguous. The germline gives CDR1 MNHNS, CDR2 SASEGT. V lost 7 bases to trimming and J lost 0 bases, with 7 bases between them. This CDR3 is 13 amino acids long. The CDR3 protein is CASNASSGNTIYF. In nucleotides, the CDR3 is TGTGCCAGCAACGCGAGCTCTGGAAACACCATATATTTT.

This clonotype came up many times. The rearrangement links TRBV7-2 to TRBJ1-1; D is uncertain. Germline CDR1 and CDR2: SGHTA and FQGNSA. The CDR3 runs to 13 residues. The V and J ends lost 5 bases and 2 bases respectively, with 9 bases between them. The CDR3 sequence is CASSPSGNTEAFF. In DNA form, the CDR3 reads TGTGCCAGCAGCCCTTCCGGCAACACTGAAGCTTTCTTT.

Ten or more counts support this clonotype. V usage is TRBV5-1 and J usage is TRBJ1-2; 9 bases are a match to TRBD1. Germline-derived CDR1 and CDR2 are SGHRS and YFSETQ. V dropped 5 bases and J dropped 4; count of bases not matched to a gene: 9. The CDR3 extends over 15 amino acids. CDR3 nucleotide sequence: TGCGCCAGCAGTCCCGGGACAGGGACGATCTATGGCTACACCTTC. It specifies CASSPGTGTIYGYTF.

Remarks on this clonotype: At one of its ends the junction is not consistent with the germline gene, which may arise from a read error. V and J are TRBV5-1 and TRBJ2-1; D tentatively fits TRBD1 or TRBD2 (5 bases each). Germline V gene lookup returns CDR1 SGHRS and CDR2 YFSETQ. The CDR3 consists of 14 residues. CDR3: CASRREQAINKQFF. As DNA, the CDR3 is TGCGCCAGCAGGAGGGAACAGGCTATCAATAAGCAGTTCTTC. The whole variable domain, remainder taken from reference TRBV5-1 and TRBJ2-1, is KAGVTQTPRYLIKTRGQQVTLSCSPISGHRSVSWYQQTPGQGLQFLFEYFSETQRNKGNFPGRFSGRQFSNSRSEMNVSTLELGDSALYLCASRREQAINKQFFGPGTRLTVL.